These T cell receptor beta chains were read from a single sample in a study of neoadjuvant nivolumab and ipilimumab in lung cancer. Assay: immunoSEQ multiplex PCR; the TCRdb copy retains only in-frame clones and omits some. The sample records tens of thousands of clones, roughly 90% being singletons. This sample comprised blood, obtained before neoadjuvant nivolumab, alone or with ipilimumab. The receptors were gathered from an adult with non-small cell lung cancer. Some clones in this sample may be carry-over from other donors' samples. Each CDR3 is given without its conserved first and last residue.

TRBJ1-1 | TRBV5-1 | ASSLATGVNTEAF
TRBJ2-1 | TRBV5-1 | ASSRQGQDNEQF
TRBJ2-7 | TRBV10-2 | ASIRREGGTTGALYEQY
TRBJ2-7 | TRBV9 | ASSAEGVGRRQY
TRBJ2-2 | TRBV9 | ASRDRANTGELF
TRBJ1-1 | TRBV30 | AWSAGLSNTEAF
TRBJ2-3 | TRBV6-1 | ASSEWGGLASPDTQY
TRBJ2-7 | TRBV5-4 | ASRTGVTNDEQY
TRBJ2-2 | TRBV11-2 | ASSLDVGGELF
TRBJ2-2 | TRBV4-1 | ASSQFGLAPNTGELF
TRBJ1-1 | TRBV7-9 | ASSLVVGGNTEAF
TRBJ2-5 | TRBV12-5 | ASGEGQTNQETQY
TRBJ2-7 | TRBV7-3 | ASSLRGGKSYEQY
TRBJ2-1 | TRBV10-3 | AIRPGESGRGYNEQF
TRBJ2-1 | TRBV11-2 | ASSRTGTGLGNEQF
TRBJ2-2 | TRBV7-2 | ASSFNRGGGNTGELF
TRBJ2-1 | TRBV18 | ASSPIGGSSYNEQF
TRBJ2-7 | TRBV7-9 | ASSSSPGPGYEQY
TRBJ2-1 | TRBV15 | ATSRTRLAGGDYNEQF
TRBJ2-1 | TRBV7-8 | ASSLWLASSSYNEQF
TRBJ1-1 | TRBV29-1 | SVGGTVTSEAF
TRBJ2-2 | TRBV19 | ASSTQNTGELF
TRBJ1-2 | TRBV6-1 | ASSEASRDYGYT
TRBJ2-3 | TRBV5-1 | ASSPRLADAGTQY
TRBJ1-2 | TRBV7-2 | ASSLYPGGNYGYT
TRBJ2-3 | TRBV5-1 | ASSFLAGGLDTQY
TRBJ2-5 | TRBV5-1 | ASSSGYQETQY
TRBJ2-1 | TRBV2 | ASRNPTSARWYEQF
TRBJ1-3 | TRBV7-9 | ASSSDRAGNTIY
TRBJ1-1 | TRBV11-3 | ASSRGLGTEAF
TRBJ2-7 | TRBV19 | ASSTESSYEQY
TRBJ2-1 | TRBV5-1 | ASSFQGTSSYNEQF
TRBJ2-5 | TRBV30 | AWNRGLAGGGETQY
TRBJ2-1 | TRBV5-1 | ASSSPGTSGPYNEQF
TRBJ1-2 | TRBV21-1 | ASNCPPDYGYT
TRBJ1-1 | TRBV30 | AWSGQPNTEAF
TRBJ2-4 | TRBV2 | ASSAFGPWVTNIQY
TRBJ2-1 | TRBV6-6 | ASSYSNDLNEQF
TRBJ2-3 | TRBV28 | ASSYKTLLAGRTDTQY